These T cell receptor beta chains were read from a single sample in a study of T-cell reconstitution after alpha-beta-depleted transplantation in children. TCRdb re-called the PCR reads with MiXCR, one entry per CDR3 protein. The sample lists a few hundred thousand distinct CDR3 sequences; about a tenth were seen once. Sequences were derived from PBMCs from the stem cell graft donor, sampled from the stem cell graft. The source of these receptors is a human donor who donated a stem cell graft to a child with acute lymphoblastic leukemia. CDR3s include the opening cysteine and the closing phenylalanine or tryptophan. D genes are given only for firm matches. Some rows mark clone size as missing; the rest say once, few, many or name a class of expanded clone.

NA,TRBJ2-3,TRBV7-2,NA,CASSYDPGGTQYF,TGTGCCAGCAGCTATGATCCGGGCGGTACGCAGTATTTT
few,TRBJ2-1,TRBV7-9,NA,CASSLESGGLGPEQFF,TGTGCCAGCAGCTTAGAGTCGGGTGGTTTGGGGCCCGAGCAGTTCTTC
NA,TRBJ2-1,TRBV7-2,NA,CASSVYGQNNEQFF,TGTGCCAGCAGCGTTTACGGGCAGAACAATGAGCAGTTCTTC
many,TRBJ2-1,TRBV24-1,NA,CATSVGNEQFF,TGTGCCACCAGTGTTGGGAATGAGCAGTTCTTC
NA,TRBJ2-7,TRBV28,TRBD1,CASSWTGSGYEQYF,TGTGCCAGCAGTTGGACAGGGTCTGGCTACGAGCAGTACTTC
NA,TRBJ2-5,TRBV20-1,TRBD1,CSARPGGQETQYF,TGCAGTGCTAGACCAGGGGGCCAAGAGACCCAGTACTTC
NA,TRBJ2-3,TRBV7-2,TRBD1,CASSLNLQGQDTQYF,TGTGCCAGCAGCTTAAATTTACAGGGGCAAGATACGCAGTATTTT
NA,TRBJ2-4,TRBV6-2/TRBV6-3,TRBD1,CASSYGDRLSIQYF,TGTGCCAGCAGTTACGGGGACAGGTTATCCATTCAGTACTTC
NA,TRBJ2-7,TRBV27,TRBD2,CASSPSLAEEVYEQYF,TGTGCCAGCAGTCCTTCACTAGCGGAAGAAGTTTACGAGCAGTACTTC
few,TRBJ2-5,TRBV7-2,TRBD2,CASSLATSGETQYF,TGTGCCAGCAGCTTGGCGACTAGCGGAGAGACCCAGTACTTC
few,TRBJ2-5,TRBV6-1,TRBD1,CASSGPGQGRKTQYF,TGTGCCAGCAGTGGGCCGGGACAGGGGAGGAAGACCCAGTACTTC
few,TRBJ2-7,TRBV7-9,TRBD1,CASSPKGTGGYEQYF,TGTGCCAGCAGCCCCAAGGGGACAGGGGGCTACGAGCAGTACTTC
many,TRBJ2-1,TRBV5-1,NA,CASSFSGLSSYNEQFF,TGCGCCAGCAGCTTCTCAGGGTTAAGCTCCTACAATGAGCAGTTCTTC
once,TRBJ2-1,TRBV12-5,NA,CASVPGQTYNEQFF,TGTGCTAGTGTCCCCGGACAGACTTACAATGAGCAGTTCTTC
few,TRBJ2-3,TRBV28,TRBD2,CASSFPLLAGLRDTQYF,TGTGCCAGCAGTTTCCCCTTACTAGCGGGGCTAAGAGATACGCAGTATTTT
many,TRBJ2-2,TRBV5-5,NA,CASSFSGELFF,TGTGCCAGCAGCTTTTCCGGGGAGCTGTTTTTT
many,TRBJ1-2,TRBV7-2,NA,CASSPDSFYGYTF,TGTGCCAGCAGCCCCGACAGCTTCTATGGCTACACCTTC
many,TRBJ1-6,TRBV7-9,NA,CASRPDTGINSPLHF,TGTGCCAGCAGACCTGATACAGGGATCAATTCACCCCTCCACTTT
many,TRBJ2-1,TRBV4-1,NA,CASSQEGRAAYNEQFF,TGCGCCAGCAGCCAAGAAGGCAGGGCCGCCTACAATGAGCAGTTCTTC
many,TRBJ1-3,TRBV5-1,NA,CASSGTGTVSGNTIYF,TGCGCCAGCAGCGGGACCGGGACCGTCTCTGGAAACACCATATATTTT
NA,TRBJ1-2,TRBV6-2/TRBV6-3,TRBD1,CASSPGTGSYGYTF,TGTGCCAGCAGCCCCGGGACAGGGTCCTATGGCTACACCTTC
NA,TRBJ2-3,TRBV12-5,NA,CASGPPGLSTDTQYF,TGTGCTAGTGGACCCCCGGGGCTAAGCACAGATACGCAGTATTTT
NA,TRBJ2-1,TRBV13,TRBD2,CASRHRLAGGSYNEQFF,TGTGCCAGCAGACACCGACTAGCGGGAGGGTCCTACAATGAGCAGTTCTTC
few,TRBJ2-3,TRBV7-8,TRBD2,CASSYLAGVADTQYF,TGTGCCAGCAGCTATCTAGCGGGAGTAGCAGATACGCAGTATTTT
NA,TRBJ2-5,TRBV9,NA,CASSGQTQETQYF,TGTGCCAGCAGCGGTCAGACCCAGGAGACCCAGTACTTC